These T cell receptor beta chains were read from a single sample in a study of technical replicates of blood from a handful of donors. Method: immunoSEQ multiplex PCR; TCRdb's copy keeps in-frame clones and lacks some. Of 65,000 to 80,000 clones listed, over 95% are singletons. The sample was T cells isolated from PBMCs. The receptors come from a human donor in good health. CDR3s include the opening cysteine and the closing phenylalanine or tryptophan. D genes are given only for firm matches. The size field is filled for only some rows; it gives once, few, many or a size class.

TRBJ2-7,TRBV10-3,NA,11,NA,CAIMRESEQYF,TGTGCCATCATGAGGGAGAGCGAGCAGTACTTC
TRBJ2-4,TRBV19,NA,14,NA,CASHRTGTVNIQYF,TGTGCCAGTCACCGCACGGGAACAGTCAACATTCAGTACTTC
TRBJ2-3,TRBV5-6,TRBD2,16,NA,CASSYLGREVTDTQYF,TGTGCCAGCAGCTACCTTGGGAGGGAGGTGACAGATACGCAGTATTTT
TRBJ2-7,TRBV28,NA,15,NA,CASSSYSGSTYEQYF,TGTGCCAGCAGTTCATATAGCGGATCTACCTACGAGCAGTACTTC
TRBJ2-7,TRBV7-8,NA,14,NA,CASSPPREVGEQYF,TGTGCCAGCAGCCCCCCCAGGGAGGTTGGCGAGCAGTACTTC
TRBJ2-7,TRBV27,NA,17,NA,CGLLKGNGSGRNYEQYF,TGTGGTCTTCTTAAGGGTAACGGGAGCGGACGGAACTACGAGCAGTACTTC
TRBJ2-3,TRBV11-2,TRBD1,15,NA,CASSWGDRVADTQYF,TGTGCCAGCAGCTGGGGGGACAGGGTGGCAGATACGCAGTATTTT
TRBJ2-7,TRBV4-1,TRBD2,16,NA,CASSQGLALRSYEQYF,TGCGCCAGCAGCCAAGGACTAGCCCTAAGGTCCTACGAGCAGTACTTC
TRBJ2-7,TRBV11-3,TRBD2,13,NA,CASSSSGSYEQYF,TGTGCCAGCAGCTCTAGCGGGAGCTACGAGCAGTACTTC
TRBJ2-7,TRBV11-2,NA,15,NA,CASSLGQRASYEQYF,TGTGCCAGCAGCTTAGGTCAGCGGGCCTCCTACGAGCAGTACTTC
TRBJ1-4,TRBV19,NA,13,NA,CASKTTTNEKLFF,TGTGCCAGTAAGACAACAACTAATGAAAAACTGTTTTTT
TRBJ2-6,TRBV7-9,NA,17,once,CASSFPPAELWANVLTF,TGTGCCAGCAGCTTTCCCCCGGCGGAGCTTTGGGCCAACGTCCTGACTTTC
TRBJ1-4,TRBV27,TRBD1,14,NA,CASSPGQLNEKLFF,TGTGCCAGCAGCCCGGGACAGCTCAATGAAAAACTGTTTTTT
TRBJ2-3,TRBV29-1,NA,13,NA,CSVHRGGADTQYF,TGCAGCGTACACAGGGGGGGCGCAGATACGCAGTATTTT
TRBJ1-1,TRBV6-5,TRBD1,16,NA,CASSYLSGGGNTEAFF,TGTGCCAGCAGTTACCTCTCAGGGGGCGGGAACACTGAAGCTTTCTTT
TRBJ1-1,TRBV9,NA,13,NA,CASSVDGNTEAFF,TGTGCCAGCAGCGTAGACGGGAACACTGAAGCTTTCTTT
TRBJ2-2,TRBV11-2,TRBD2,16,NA,CASSLVSGRGTGELFF,TGTGCCAGCAGCTTAGTGTCCGGGAGGGGCACCGGGGAGCTGTTTTTT
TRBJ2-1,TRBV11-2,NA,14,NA,CASSLTSSYNEQFF,TGTGCCAGCAGCTTAACGAGCTCCTACAATGAGCAGTTCTTC
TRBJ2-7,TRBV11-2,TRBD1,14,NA,CASSLGQSSYEQYF,TGTGCCAGCAGCTTGGGACAGTCTTCCTACGAGCAGTACTTC
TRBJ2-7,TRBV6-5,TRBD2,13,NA,CASMGTSSYEQYF,TGTGCCAGCATGGGGACTAGCTCCTACGAGCAGTACTTC
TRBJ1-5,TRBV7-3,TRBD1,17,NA,CASSLKRGTGGQQPQHF,TGTGCCAGCAGCTTAAAGCGCGGGACAGGGGGCCAGCAGCCCCAGCATTTT
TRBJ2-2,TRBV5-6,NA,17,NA,CASRSRGFPFKTGELFF,TGTGCCAGCAGGTCTCGCGGGTTCCCTTTCAAGACCGGGGAGCTGTTTTTT
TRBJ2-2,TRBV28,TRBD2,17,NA,CASSLPRLAGDFGELFF,TGTGCCAGCAGTCTCCCTCGACTAGCGGGAGACTTCGGGGAGCTGTTTTTT
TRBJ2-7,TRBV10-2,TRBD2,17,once,CASRPSRGSGSSYEQYF,TGCGCCAGCAGACCGAGTCGGGGAAGCGGGAGCTCCTACGAGCAGTACTTC
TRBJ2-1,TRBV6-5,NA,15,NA,CASSYGVGSYNEQFF,TGTGCCAGCAGTTACGGAGTAGGCTCCTACAATGAGCAGTTCTTC
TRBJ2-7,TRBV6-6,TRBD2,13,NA,CASSREGYYEQYF,TGTGCCAGCAGTCGGGAGGGGTATTACGAGCAGTACTTC
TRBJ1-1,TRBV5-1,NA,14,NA,CASSLGGSNTEAFF,TGCGCCAGCAGCTTGGGAGGGTCCAACACTGAAGCTTTCTTT
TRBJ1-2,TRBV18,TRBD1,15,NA,CASSPPDRVLDGYTF,TGTGCCAGCTCACCACCCGACAGGGTTTTGGATGGCTACACCTTC
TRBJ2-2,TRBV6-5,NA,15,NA,CASSPAWTTTGELFF,TGTGCCAGCAGCCCCGCCTGGACTACGACCGGGGAGCTGTTTTTT
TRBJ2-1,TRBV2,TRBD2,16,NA,CASSQIGTSSDNEQFF,TGTGCCAGCAGTCAGATCGGGACTAGCAGCGACAATGAGCAGTTCTTC
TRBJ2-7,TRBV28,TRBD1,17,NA,CASSTARGQSILYEQYF,TGTGCCAGCAGCACCGCCCGGGGACAGAGCATTCTCTACGAGCAGTACTTC
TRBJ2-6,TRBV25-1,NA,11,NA,CASTGANVLTF,TGTGCCAGTACTGGGGCCAACGTCCTGACTTTC
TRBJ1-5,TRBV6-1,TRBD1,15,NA,CASTMDRGRNQPQHF,TGTGCCAGCACCATGGACAGGGGGCGAAATCAGCCCCAGCATTTT
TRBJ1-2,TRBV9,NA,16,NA,CASMGDPGKNIHGYTF,TGTGCCAGCATGGGAGATCCGGGAAAAAATATCCATGGCTACACCTTC
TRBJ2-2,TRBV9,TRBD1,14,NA,CASCPGTVTGELFF,TGTGCCAGCTGTCCGGGGACAGTTACCGGGGAGCTGTTTTTT
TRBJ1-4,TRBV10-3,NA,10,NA,CAIETRKLFF,TGTGCCATAGAAACGAGGAAACTGTTTTTT
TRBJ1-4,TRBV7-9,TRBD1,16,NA,CASSLVYQGGEEKLFF,TGTGCCAGCAGCTTAGTGTATCAGGGGGGAGAGGAAAAACTGTTTTTT
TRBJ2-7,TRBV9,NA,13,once,CASSEDRGAEQYF,TGTGCCAGCAGCGAGGACCGGGGGGCCGAGCAGTACTTC
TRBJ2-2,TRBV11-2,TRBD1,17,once,CASSEAFWGQGTGELFF,TGTGCCAGCAGCGAAGCATTTTGGGGACAGGGGACCGGGGAGCTGTTTTTT
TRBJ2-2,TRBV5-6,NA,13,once,CASSLADTGELFF,TGTGCCAGCAGCTTGGCGGACACCGGGGAGCTGTTTTTT
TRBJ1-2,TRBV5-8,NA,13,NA,CASFYGRSNGYTF,TGTGCCAGTTTCTATGGGCGATCTAATGGCTACACCTTC
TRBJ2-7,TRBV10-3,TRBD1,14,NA,CAILPTTGIGEQYF,TGTGCCATCCTACCCACGACAGGGATAGGCGAGCAGTACTTC
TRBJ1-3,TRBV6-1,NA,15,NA,CASSDFLGVGNTIYF,TGTGCCAGCAGTGATTTCCTAGGGGTTGGAAACACCATATATTTT
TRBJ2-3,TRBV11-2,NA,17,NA,CASRSIRGARRADTQYF,TGTGCCAGCAGGTCAATACGGGGGGCAAGAAGGGCAGATACGCAGTATTTT
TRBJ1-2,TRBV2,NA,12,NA,CASSPETGPYTF,TGTGCCAGCAGTCCAGAGACAGGTCCGTACACCTTC
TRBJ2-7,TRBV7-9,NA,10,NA,CASSLGHQYF,TGTGCCAGCAGCTTGGGCCATCAGTACTTC
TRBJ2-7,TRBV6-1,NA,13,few,CASSFTGLSEQYF,TGTGCCAGCAGTTTTACAGGGTTAAGCGAGCAGTACTTC
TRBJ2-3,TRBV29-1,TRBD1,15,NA,CSVLSRDRSTDTQYF,TGCAGCGTACTCTCCCGGGACAGGTCCACAGATACGCAGTATTTT